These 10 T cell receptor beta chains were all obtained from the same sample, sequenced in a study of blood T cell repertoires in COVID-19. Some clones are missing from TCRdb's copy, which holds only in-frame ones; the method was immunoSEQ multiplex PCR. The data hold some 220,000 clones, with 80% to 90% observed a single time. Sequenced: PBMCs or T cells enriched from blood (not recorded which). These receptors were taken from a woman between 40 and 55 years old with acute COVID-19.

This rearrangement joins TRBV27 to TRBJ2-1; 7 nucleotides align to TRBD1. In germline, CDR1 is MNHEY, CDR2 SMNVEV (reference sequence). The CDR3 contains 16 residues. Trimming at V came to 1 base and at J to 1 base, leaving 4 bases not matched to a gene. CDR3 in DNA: TGTGCCAGCAGTTTATTTCAGGGGGAGTCCTACAATGAGCAGTTCTTC. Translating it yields CASSLFQGESYNEQFF.

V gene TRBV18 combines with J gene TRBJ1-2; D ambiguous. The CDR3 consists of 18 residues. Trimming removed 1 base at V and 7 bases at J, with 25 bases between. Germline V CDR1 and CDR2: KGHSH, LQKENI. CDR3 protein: CASSPQRDKTLNPRGYTF. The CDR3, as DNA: TGTGCCAGCTCACCACAGCGGGATAAAACACTCAACCCACGTGGCTACACCTTC.

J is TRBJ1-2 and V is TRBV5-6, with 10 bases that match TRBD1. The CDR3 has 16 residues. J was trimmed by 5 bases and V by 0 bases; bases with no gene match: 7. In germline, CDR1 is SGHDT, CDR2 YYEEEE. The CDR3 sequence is CASSLGTGQGMYGYTF. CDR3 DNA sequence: TGTGCCAGCAGCTTGGGGACGGGACAGGGGATGTATGGCTACACCTTC.

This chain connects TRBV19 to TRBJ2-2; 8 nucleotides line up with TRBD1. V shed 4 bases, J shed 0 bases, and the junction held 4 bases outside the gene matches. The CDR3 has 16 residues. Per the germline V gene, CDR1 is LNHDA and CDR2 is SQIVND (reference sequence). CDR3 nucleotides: TGTGCCAGTAGTACGACAGGGGCCACGAACACCGGGGAGCTGTTTTTT. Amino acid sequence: CASSTTGATNTGELFF.

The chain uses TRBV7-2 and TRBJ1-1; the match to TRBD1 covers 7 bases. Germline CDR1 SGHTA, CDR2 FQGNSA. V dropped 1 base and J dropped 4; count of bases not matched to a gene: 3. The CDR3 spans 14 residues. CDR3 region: CASSLGQGSTEAFF. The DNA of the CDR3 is TGTGCCAGCAGCTTAGGACAGGGAAGCACTGAAGCTTTCTTT. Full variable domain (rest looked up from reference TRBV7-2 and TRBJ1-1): GAGVSQSPSNKVTEKGKDVELRCDPISGHTALYWYRQSLGQGLEFLIYFQGNSAPDKSGLPSDRFSAERTGGSVSTLTIQRTQQEDSAVYLCASSLGQGSTEAFFGQGTRLTVV.

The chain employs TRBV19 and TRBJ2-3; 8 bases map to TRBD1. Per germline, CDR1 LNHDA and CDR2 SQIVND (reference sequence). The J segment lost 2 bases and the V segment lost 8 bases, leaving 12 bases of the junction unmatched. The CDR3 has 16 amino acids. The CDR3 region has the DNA TGTGCCAGTTCCCGGACAGGGACTTCCTTCACAGATACGCAGTATTTT. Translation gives CASSRTGTSFTDTQYF.

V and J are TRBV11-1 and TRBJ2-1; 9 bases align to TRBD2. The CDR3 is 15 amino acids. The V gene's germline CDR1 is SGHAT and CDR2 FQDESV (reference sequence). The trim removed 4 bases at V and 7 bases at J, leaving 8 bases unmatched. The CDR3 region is CASSSAWRGGNEQFF. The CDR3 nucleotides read TGTGCCAGCAGCTCGGCTTGGCGGGGGGGAAATGAGCAGTTCTTC.

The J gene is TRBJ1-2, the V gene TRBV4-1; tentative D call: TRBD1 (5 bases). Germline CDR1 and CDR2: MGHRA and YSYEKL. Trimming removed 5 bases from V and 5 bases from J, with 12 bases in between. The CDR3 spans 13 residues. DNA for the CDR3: TGCGCCAGCAGCTACCAGGGTCGTTATGGCTACACCTTC. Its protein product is CASSYQGRYGYTF.

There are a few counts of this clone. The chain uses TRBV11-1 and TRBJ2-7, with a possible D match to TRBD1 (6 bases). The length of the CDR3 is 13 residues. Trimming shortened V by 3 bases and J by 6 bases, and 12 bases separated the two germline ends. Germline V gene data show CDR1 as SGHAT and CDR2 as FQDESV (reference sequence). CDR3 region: CASSFDRPGEQYF. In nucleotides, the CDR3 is TGTGCCAGCAGCTTCGACAGGCCAGGCGAGCAGTACTTC.

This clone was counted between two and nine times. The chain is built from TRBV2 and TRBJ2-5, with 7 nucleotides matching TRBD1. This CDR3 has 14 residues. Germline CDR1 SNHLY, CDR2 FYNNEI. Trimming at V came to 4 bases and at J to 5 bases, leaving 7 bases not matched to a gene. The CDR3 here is CASSAGARGETQYF. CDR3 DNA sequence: TGTGCCAGCAGTGCAGGGGCCAGGGGGGAGACCCAGTACTTC. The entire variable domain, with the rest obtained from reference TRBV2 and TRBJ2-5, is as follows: EPEVTQTPSHQVTQMGQEVILRCVPISNHLYFYWYRQILGQKVEFLVSFYNNEISEKSEIFDDQFSVERPDGSNFTLKIRSTKLEDSAMYFCASSAGARGETQYFGPGTRLLVL.